This T cell receptor beta chain was sequenced for a study of graft-versus-host responses after intestinal transplantation. Across the whole study: Anti-thymocyte globulin induction, then tacrolimus and steroids for around 3 years, went to all recipients.

Measured with immunoSEQ multiplex PCR; TCRdb has only the in-frame clones, and not every one. The sample holds around 37,000 clones, around four fifths seen once. A remark on this clone: Its target is unknown.

Study results and caveats: GvH clones occurred in recipient marrow; some first appeared in ileum or blood. Allograft graft-versus-host to host-versus-graft clonal ratios ran high in patients with graft-donor T cell macrochimerism.

V dropped 2 bases and J dropped 2; count of bases not matched to a gene: 2. The CDR3 consists of 16 residues. Germline loops: CDR1 SGHVS, CDR2 FNYEAQ. Sequenced here: PBMCs, sampled about 38 months after transplant. The V and J genes are TRBV7-6 and TRBJ2-6; TRBD1 agrees at 8 bases. This TCR was recovered from a human patient who received an intestinal transplant, so some T cells may come from the graft donor. The CDR3 sequence: CASSLSGGAGANVLTF. The CDR3, as DNA: TGTGCCAGCAGCTTATCAGGGGGCGCTGGGGCCAACGTCCTGACTTTC.